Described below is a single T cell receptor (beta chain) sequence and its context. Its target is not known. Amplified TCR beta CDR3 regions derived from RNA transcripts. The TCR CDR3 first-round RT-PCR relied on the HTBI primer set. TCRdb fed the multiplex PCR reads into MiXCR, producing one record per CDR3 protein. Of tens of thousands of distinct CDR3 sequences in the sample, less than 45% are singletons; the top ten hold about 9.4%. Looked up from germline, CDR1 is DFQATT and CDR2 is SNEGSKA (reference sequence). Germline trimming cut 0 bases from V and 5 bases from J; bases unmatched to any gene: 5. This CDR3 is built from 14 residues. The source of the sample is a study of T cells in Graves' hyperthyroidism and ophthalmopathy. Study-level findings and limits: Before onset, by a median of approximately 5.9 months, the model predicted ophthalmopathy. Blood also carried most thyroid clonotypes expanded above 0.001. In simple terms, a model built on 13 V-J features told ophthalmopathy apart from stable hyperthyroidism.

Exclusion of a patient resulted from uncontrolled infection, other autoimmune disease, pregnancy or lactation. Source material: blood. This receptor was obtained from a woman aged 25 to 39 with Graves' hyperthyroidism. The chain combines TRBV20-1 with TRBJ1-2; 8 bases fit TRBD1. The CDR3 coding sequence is TGCAGTGCTAGAGAGGACAGGGTCCGGTATGGCTACACCTTC. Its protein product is CSAREDRVRYGYTF.